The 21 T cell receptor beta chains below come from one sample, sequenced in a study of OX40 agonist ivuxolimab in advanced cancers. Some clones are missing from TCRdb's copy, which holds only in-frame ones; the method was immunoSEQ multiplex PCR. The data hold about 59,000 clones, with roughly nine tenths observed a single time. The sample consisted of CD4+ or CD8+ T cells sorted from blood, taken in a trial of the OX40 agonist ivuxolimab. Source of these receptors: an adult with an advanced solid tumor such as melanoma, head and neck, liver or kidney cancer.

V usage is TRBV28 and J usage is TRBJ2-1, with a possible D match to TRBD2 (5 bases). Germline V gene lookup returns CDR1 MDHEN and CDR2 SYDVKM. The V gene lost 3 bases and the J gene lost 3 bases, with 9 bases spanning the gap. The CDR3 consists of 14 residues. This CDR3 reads CASSFERGYNEQFF. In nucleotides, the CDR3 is TGTGCCAGCAGTTTCGAACGGGGCTACAATGAGCAGTTCTTC.

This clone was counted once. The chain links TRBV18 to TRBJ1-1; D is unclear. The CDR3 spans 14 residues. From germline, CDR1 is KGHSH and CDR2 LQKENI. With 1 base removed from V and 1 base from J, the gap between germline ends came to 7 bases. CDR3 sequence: CASSPLRENTEAFF. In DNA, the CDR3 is TGTGCCAGCTCACCACTCCGGGAGAACACTGAAGCTTTCTTT.

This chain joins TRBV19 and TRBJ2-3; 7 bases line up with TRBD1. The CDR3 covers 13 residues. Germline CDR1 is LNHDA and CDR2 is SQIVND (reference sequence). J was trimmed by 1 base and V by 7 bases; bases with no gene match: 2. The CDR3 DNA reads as TGTGCCAGTAAGCAGGGGGGCACAGATACGCAGTATTTT. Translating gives CASKQGGTDTQYF.

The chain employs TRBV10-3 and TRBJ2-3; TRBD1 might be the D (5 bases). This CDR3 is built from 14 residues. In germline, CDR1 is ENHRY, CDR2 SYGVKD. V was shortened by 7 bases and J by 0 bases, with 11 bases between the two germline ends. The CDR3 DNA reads TGTGCCATCAATAGACAGTCTAGCACAGATACGCAGTATTTT. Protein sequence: CAINRQSSTDTQYF.

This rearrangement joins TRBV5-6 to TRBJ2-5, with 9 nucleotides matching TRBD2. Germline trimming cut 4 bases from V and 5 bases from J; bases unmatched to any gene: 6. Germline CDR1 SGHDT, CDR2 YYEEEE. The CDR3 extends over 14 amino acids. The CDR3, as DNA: TGTGCCAGCAGCCGACTAGCGGCGGAGGAGACCCAGTACTTC. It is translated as CASSRLAAEETQYF.

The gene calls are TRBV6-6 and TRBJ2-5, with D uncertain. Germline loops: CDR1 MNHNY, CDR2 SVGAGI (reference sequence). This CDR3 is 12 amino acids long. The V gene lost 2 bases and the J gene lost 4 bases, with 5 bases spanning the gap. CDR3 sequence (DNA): TGTGCCAGCAGTTACACCCCAGAGACCCAGTACTTC. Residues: CASSYTPETQYF.

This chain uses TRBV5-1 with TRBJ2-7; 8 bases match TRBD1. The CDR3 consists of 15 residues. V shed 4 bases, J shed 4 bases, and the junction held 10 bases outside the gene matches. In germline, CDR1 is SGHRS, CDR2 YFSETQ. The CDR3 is CASSPTDRVGYEQYF. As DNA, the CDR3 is TGCGCCAGCAGCCCCACGGACAGGGTGGGTTACGAGCAGTACTTC.

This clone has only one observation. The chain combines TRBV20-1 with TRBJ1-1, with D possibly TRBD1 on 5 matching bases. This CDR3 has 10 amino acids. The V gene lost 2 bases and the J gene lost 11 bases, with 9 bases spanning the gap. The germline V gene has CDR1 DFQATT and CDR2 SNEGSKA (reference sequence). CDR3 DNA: TGCAGTGCTAGACAGGGACGGGCTTTCTTT. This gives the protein CSARQGRAFF.

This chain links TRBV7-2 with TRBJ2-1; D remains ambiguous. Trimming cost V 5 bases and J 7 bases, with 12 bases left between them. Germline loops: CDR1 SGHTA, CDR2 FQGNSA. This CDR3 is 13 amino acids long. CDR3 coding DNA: TGTGCCAGCAGCCCCGACCTTTGGAATGAGCAGTTCTTC. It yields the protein CASSPDLWNEQFF.

The DNA for the CDR3 is TGTGCCAGCAGTTTATCAGCCAGCGGGGACACAGATACGCAGTATTTT. The encoded protein is CASSLSASGDTDTQYF. The chain carries TRBV28 and TRBJ2-3; the match to TRBD2 covers 7 bases. The trim removed 1 base at V and 2 bases at J, leaving 6 bases unmatched. Germline assignment: CDR1 MDHEN and CDR2 SYDVKM. This CDR3 has 16 residues.

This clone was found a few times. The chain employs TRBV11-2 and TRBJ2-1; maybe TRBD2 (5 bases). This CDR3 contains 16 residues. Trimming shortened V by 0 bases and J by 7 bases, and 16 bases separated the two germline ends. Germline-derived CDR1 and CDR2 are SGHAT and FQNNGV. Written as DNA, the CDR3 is TGTGCCAGCAGCTTAGAGGCTAGCATTTCCAATAATGAGCAGTTCTTC. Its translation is CASSLEASISNNEQFF. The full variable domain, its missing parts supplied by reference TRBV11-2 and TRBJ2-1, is EAGVAQSPRYKIIEKRQSVAFWCNPISGHATLYWYQQILGQGPKLLIQFQNNGVVDDSQLPKDRFSAERLKGVDSTLKIQPAKLEDSAVYLCASSLEASISNNEQFFGPGTRLTVL.

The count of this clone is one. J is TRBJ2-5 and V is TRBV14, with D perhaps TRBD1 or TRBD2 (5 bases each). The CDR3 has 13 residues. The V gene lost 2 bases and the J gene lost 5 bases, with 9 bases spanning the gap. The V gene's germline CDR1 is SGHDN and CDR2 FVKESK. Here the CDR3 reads CASSQRGRETQYF. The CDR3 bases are TGTGCCAGCAGCCAACGGGGACGGGAGACCCAGTACTTC.

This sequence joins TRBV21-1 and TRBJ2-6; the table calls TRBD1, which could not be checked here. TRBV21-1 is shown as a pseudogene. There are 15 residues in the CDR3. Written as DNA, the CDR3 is TGTGCCAGCAGCAAAGGGGGCGCTGGGGCCAACGTCCTGACTTTC. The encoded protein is CASSKGGAGANVLTF.

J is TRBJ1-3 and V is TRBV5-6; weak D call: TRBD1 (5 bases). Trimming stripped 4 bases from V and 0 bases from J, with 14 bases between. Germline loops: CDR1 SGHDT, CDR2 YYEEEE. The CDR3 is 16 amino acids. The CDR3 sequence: CASSRRGPSSGNTIYF. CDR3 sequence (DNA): TGTGCCAGCAGCCGTAGGGGACCGAGCTCTGGAAACACCATATATTTT.

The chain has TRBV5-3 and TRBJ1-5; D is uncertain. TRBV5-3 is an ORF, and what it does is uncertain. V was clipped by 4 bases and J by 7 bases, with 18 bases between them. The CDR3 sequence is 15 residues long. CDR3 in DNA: TGTGCCAGAAGCCAACGCAAGGGTGAGGGACAGCCCCAGCATTTT. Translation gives CARSQRKGEGQPQHF.

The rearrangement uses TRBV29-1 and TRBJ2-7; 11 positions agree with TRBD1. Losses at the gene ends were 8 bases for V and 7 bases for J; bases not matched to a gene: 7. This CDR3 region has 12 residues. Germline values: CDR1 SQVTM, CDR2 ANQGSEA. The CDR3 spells CSYGTGGLEQYF. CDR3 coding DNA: TGCAGCTACGGGACAGGGGGATTGGAGCAGTACTTC.

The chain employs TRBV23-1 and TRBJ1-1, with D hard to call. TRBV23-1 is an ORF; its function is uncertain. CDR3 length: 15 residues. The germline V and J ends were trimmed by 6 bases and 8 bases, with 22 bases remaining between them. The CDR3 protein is CASSLGGPGKGEAFF. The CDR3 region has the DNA TGCGCCAGCAGCCTAGGTGGACCGGGCAAGGGCGAAGCTTTCTTT.

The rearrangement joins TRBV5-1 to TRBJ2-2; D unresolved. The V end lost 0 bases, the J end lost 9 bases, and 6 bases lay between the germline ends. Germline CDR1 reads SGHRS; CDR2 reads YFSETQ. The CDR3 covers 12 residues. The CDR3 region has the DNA TGCGCCAGCAGCTTGGAGACGCGGGAGCTGTTTTTT. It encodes CASSLETRELFF.

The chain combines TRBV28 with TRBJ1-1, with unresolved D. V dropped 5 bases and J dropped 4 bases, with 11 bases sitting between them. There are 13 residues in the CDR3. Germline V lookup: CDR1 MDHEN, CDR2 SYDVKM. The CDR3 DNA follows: TGTGCCAGCAGTACGGGGTGGCCCACTGAAGCTTTCTTT. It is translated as CASSTGWPTEAFF.

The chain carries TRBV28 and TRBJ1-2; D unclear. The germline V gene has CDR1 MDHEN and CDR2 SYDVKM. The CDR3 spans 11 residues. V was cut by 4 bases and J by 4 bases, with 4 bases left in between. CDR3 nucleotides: TGTGCCAGCAGTTGGAGCTATGGCTACACCTTC. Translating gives CASSWSYGYTF.

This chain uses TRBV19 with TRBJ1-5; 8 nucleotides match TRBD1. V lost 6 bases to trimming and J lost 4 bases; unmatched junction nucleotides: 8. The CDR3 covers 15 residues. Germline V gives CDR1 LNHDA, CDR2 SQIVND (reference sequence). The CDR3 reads CASRNDRGNNQPQHF. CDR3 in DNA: TGTGCCAGTAGAAACGACAGGGGAAATAATCAGCCCCAGCATTTT.